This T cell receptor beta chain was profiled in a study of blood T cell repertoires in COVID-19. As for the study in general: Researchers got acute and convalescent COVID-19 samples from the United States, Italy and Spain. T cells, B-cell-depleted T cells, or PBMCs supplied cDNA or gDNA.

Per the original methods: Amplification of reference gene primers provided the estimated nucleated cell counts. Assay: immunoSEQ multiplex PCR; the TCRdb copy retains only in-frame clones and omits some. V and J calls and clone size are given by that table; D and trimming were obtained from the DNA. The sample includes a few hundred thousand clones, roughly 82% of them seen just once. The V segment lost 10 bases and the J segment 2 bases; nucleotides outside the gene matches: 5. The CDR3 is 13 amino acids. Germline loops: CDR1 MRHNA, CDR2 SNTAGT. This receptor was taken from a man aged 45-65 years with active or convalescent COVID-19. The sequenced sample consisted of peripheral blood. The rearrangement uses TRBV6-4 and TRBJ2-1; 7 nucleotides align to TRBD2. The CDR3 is CATTGGPYNEQFF. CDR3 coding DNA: TGTGCCACCACGGGGGGACCCTACAATGAGCAGTTCTTC.